A single sample gave rise to the 2 T cell receptor beta chains below, sequenced in a study of identical twins. In TCRdb, the 5' RACE reads were re-called with MiXCR into one record per CDR3 protein. This sample yields approximately 1.8 million distinct CDR3 sequences, of which roughly 35% are seen a single time; 0.27% belongs to the top ten. The sample comprised cord blood. The receptor set was obtained from a newborn girl in good health.

This CDR3 reads CASYAGSSTGELFF. CDR3 DNA sequence: TGTGCCAGCTACGCGGGGAGTTCCACCGGGGAGCTGTTTTTT. V gene TRBV6-2 or TRBV6-3 combines with J gene TRBJ2-2; D possibly corresponds to TRBD2 (6 bases). The V and J ends lost 8 bases and 4 bases respectively, with 14 bases between them. The CDR3 consists of 14 residues. The germline CDR1 and CDR2 sequences are MNHEY and SVGEGT.

In its sample, this clonotype was seen a few times. V and J are TRBV28 and TRBJ1-2, with D possibly matching TRBD1 (6 bases). Germline CDR1 is MDHEN and CDR2 is SYDVKM. V lost 11 bases to trimming and J lost 3 bases, with 13 bases between them. There are 12 residues in the CDR3. CDR3 nucleotides: TGTGCCGGCTGGACAGCGGACTATGGCTACACCTTC. Translated, it gives CAGWTADYGYTF.